This entry concerns a single T cell receptor (beta chain). These data belong to a study of shared clonotypes between healthy human individuals. Assay: immunoSEQ multiplex PCR; the TCRdb copy retains only in-frame clones and omits some. The sample lists around 550,000 clones; 95% were seen once. Naive CD8 cells were CD45RO-negative, positively selected for CCR7, excluding terminally differentiated effector memory CD45RA+ cells. The source of this sequence is a woman in her twenties or thirties in good health. The sample comprised naive CD8+ T cells sorted from blood.

The CDR3 reads CAREARTIDRGLGYGYTF. DNA of the CDR3: TGTGCCAGAGAAGCTCGCACTATCGACAGGGGGCTAGGCTATGGCTACACCTTC. The chain links TRBV7-2 to TRBJ1-2; 10 bases are shared with TRBD1. The CDR3 is 18 amino acids. Trimming removed 9 bases from V and 4 bases from J; junction bases left unmatched: 20. CDR1 is SGHTA and CDR2 is FQGNSA in the germline V gene.